This T cell receptor (beta chain) was sequenced during a study of blood T cell repertoires in COVID-19. Study as a whole: Collection of acute and convalescent COVID-19 samples took place in the United States, Italy and Spain. Sources were T cells, B-cell-depleted T cells, or PBMCs; the material itself was cDNA or gDNA.

Some clones are missing from TCRdb's copy, which holds only in-frame ones; the method was immunoSEQ multiplex PCR. This sample has tens of thousands of clones, with roughly nine tenths found just once. This CDR3 has 15 residues. Sequencing was performed on peripheral blood. The J gene is TRBJ1-2, the V gene TRBV21-1; the table's D call of TRBD1 was not tested on the DNA. TRBV21-1 is noted as a pseudogene. This sequence was found in a woman aged 50 to 65 with active or convalescent COVID-19. CDR3 nucleotides: TGTGCCAGCAGGGAGAAGGCAGGGGGCAACTATGGCTACACCTTC. Translation: CASREKAGGNYGYTF.